Following are 8 T cell receptor beta chains from one sample sequenced in a study of blood T cell repertoires in COVID-19. Generated by immunoSEQ multiplex PCR, the TCRdb table keeps only in-frame clones and is missing some. Among 45,000 to 55,000 clones, more than 70% were seen once, and the ten largest hold approximately 5.2%. Sequencing input: peripheral blood. The receptors stem from a human donor in a cohort sampled during active COVID-19.

V gene TRBV5-1 combines with J gene TRBJ1-6; TRBD1 matches at 10 bases. CDR3 size: 15 residues. CDR1 and CDR2 from the germline V gene are SGHRS and YFSETQ. J gave up 5 bases and V 4 bases, and 3 bases lay outside the gene matches. CDR3 residues: CASSRGQGNNSPLHF. The CDR3 DNA reads TGCGCCAGCAGCCGGGGACAGGGGAATAATTCACCCCTCCACTTT.

There are a few counts of this clone. The rearrangement joins TRBV2 to TRBJ1-1; possible D gene TRBD1, 6 bases. In germline, CDR1 is SNHLY, CDR2 FYNNEI. Trimming shortened V by 7 bases and J by 1 base, and 13 bases separated the two germline ends. The CDR3 length is 14 residues. CDR3 in DNA: TGTGCCAGCAAGGGTGAACAGGGGAACACTGAAGCTTTCTTT. It encodes CASKGEQGNTEAFF.

The V call is TRBV19, the J call TRBJ2-1, with 7 bases matching TRBD2. The CDR3 totals 15 residues. The germline CDR1 and CDR2 sequences are LNHDA and SQIVND (reference sequence). Trimming removed 3 bases from V and 3 bases from J; junction bases left unmatched: 5. The CDR3 DNA sequence: TGTGCCAGTAGTATTCCGGGGGGAGGCTACAATGAGCAGTTCTTC. Translating it yields CASSIPGGGYNEQFF.

The chain recombines TRBV19 with TRBJ1-5, with D maybe TRBD1 (5 bases). Germline-derived CDR1 and CDR2 are LNHDA and SQIVND (reference sequence). This CDR3 contains 15 residues. V was trimmed by 0 bases and J by 6 bases, leaving 12 bases between them. The CDR3 region has the DNA TGTGCCAGTAGTATAGAGGCAGGGTTGTCTCAGCCCCAGCATTTT. Translated, it gives CASSIEAGLSQPQHF.

This sequence joins TRBV20-1 and TRBJ2-1, with D tentatively TRBD2 (5 bases). Deletions cut 3 bases from V and 8 bases from J, with 8 bases between. The CDR3 has 11 amino acids. Germline V gene sequence: CDR1 DFQATT, CDR2 SNEGSKA (reference sequence). CDR3 in DNA: TGCAGTGCTAGGACTACTGATGAGCAGTTCTTC. This encodes CSARTTDEQFF.

In DNA form, the CDR3 reads TGTGCCAGCAGCTCCAGAGGCCCTCAACAGGGAATTGGTGGTTCACCCCTCCACTTT. Protein: CASSSRGPQQGIGGSPLHF. This chain joins TRBV7-9 and TRBJ1-6; the D gene is possibly TRBD1 (6 bases). The CDR3 covers 19 residues. V was shortened by 4 bases and J by 9 bases, with 28 bases between the two germline ends. Germline V gene lookup returns CDR1 SEHNR and CDR2 FQNEAQ (reference sequence).

V and J are TRBV4-1 and TRBJ1-2, with D unclear. Trimming pared 4 bases from V and 6 bases from J, leaving 12 bases between. CDR1 and CDR2 from the germline V gene are MGHRA and YSYEKL. The CDR3 runs 13 residues. For the CDR3, the DNA is TGCGCCAGCAGCCTTCGGTGGTATCATGGCTACACCTTC. Translation: CASSLRWYHGYTF.

The chain recombines TRBV4-2 with TRBJ2-1; 11 bases are shared with TRBD2. CDR1 is LGHNA, CDR2 YNFKEQ, per germline. V was pared by 2 bases and J by 7 bases, with 4 bases of the junction left unmatched. The CDR3 spans 15 residues. Here the CDR3 DNA reads TGTGCCAGCAGCCAAATAGCGGGGGGGATGAATGAGCAGTTCTTC. Residues: CASSQIAGGMNEQFF.